The T cell receptor beta chain under discussion was sequenced for a study of cytomegalovirus exposure and HLA in healthy donors. Study background: As an earlier analysis found, around 190 million T cells yielded around 110 million unique TCR beta sequences.

This PCR relied on a set of 60 Vbeta primers and 13 Jbeta primers. Using immunoSEQ multiplex PCR, the repertoire was profiled, and TCRdb retains in-frame clones only, with some absent. The sample carries tens of thousands of clones, around 75% recorded once. Germline lookup yields CDR1 SGHRS and CDR2 YFSETQ. Trimming at V came to 4 bases and at J to 8 bases, leaving 5 bases not matched to a gene. The CDR3 is made up of 12 amino acids. The chain is built from TRBV5-1 and TRBJ1-1; 7 bases agree with TRBD1. The sample was PBMCs. The sequence came from a man aged 45-60 years in good health and CMV-seropositive. The CDR3: CASSQRQGEAFF. The CDR3 nucleotides read TGCGCCAGCAGCCAAAGACAGGGCGAAGCTTTCTTT.